The 10 T cell receptor beta chains below all came from one sample that was sequenced in a study of blood T cell repertoires in COVID-19. Generated by immunoSEQ multiplex PCR, the TCRdb table keeps only in-frame clones and is missing some. This table has under 300,000 clones, roughly 88% appearing once. The material sequenced was PBMCs or T cells enriched from blood (not recorded which). These receptors were obtained from a woman in her thirties or forties with acute COVID-19.

The chain couples TRBV19 to TRBJ1-2; D gene uncertain. The CDR3 has 14 amino acids. Trimming shortened V by 9 bases and J by 3 bases, and 17 bases separated the two germline ends. Germline V gene sequence: CDR1 LNHDA, CDR2 SQIVND (reference sequence). CDR3 protein: CASRSGTADYGYTF. In DNA, the CDR3 is TGTGCCAGCCGTTCCGGCACAGCGGACTATGGCTACACCTTC.

The CDR3 reads CASSPRENTEAFF. The CDR3 DNA is TGTGCCAGCAGCCCACGGGAGAACACTGAAGCTTTCTTT. This chain connects TRBV3-1 (or the pseudogene TRBV3-2) to TRBJ1-1; D unclear. The CDR3 is 13 residues long. Germline CDR1 LGHDT, CDR2 YNNKEL (reference sequence). The V end was cut by 4 bases, the J end by 1 base, with 7 bases between.

This sequence joins TRBV10-1 and TRBJ2-7; 9 nucleotides agree with TRBD1. The CDR3 runs 16 residues. The V and J ends lost 6 bases and 8 bases, in that order; junction bases with no gene match: 17. Germline V lookup: CDR1 WNHNN, CDR2 SYGVQD (reference sequence). The DNA of the CDR3 is TGCGCCAGCAGACCCCGACAGGGGGGGGTGCGGGGGAAGCAGTACGTC. Residues: CASRPRQGGVRGKQYV.

V and J are TRBV25-1 and TRBJ1-1; 8 nucleotides agree with TRBD1. The CDR3 spans 13 residues. V dropped 8 bases and J dropped 4; count of bases not matched to a gene: 6. The V gene's germline CDR1 is MGHDK and CDR2 SYGVNS. CDR3: CASSRTGGTEAFF. CDR3 coding DNA: TGTGCCAGCTCCCGCACAGGGGGCACTGAAGCTTTCTTT.

The chain combines TRBV6-4 with TRBJ2-2; 9 bases line up with TRBD2. Trimming took 5 bases from V and 6 from J; bases not matched to a gene: 7. Germline lookup yields CDR1 MRHNA and CDR2 SNTAGT. The CDR3 consists of 15 residues. In DNA form, the CDR3 reads TGTGCCAGCAGTAGAGATAGCGGGAGCCCCGGGGAGCTGTTTTTT. Translating gives CASSRDSGSPGELFF.

The chain is built from TRBV12-5 and TRBJ2-7, with 9 bases lining up with TRBD2. This CDR3 comprises 15 residues. CDR1 LGHNT and CDR2 FRNRAP come from the germline V gene. J lost 2 bases, V lost 6 bases, and 8 bases had no gene match. The CDR3 sequence is CASGPSGGLAYEQYF. The DNA for the CDR3 is TGTGCTAGTGGGCCGAGCGGGGGGTTAGCCTACGAGCAGTACTTC.

The rearrangement uses TRBV4-1 and TRBJ1-6; 8 bases agree with TRBD1. V shed 0 bases, J shed 14 bases, and the junction held 12 bases outside the gene matches. Germline CDR1 is MGHRA and CDR2 is YSYEKL. This CDR3 has 16 residues. The DNA for the CDR3 is TGCGCCAGCAGCCAAGATTCCGGGACAGGTCGCCGGGCCCTCCACTTT. The encoded protein is CASSQDSGTGRRALHF.

The J gene is TRBJ2-2, the V gene TRBV19; TRBD1 matches 12 bases. The V gene's germline CDR1 is LNHDA and CDR2 SQIVND (reference sequence). The CDR3 runs 17 residues. The CDR3 DNA reads TGTGCTATAGCACCAAACCGGGACAGGGGGCGGGCCGGGGAGCTGTTTTTT. It codes for CAIAPNRDRGRAGELFF.

J is TRBJ1-1 and V is TRBV7-2; a possible D gene is TRBD1 (6 bases). V gave up 8 bases and J gave up 5 bases, with 15 bases separating them. The CDR3 loop spans 13 amino acids. Germline CDR1 is SGHTA and CDR2 is FQGNSA. The CDR3 loop is CASSPRGHTEAFF. The CDR3 DNA reads TGTGCCAGCTCTCCCAGGGGTCATACTGAAGCTTTCTTT.

The CDR3 here is CASFPRGTGPRGYTF. CDR3 coding DNA: TGTGCCAGTTTCCCCAGGGGGACGGGTCCGAGGGGCTACACCTTC. The chain combines TRBV19 with TRBJ1-2, with TRBD1 identical over 7 bases. V lost 8 bases, J lost 8 bases, and 17 bases stayed unmatched. From germline, CDR1 is LNHDA and CDR2 SQIVND (reference sequence). The CDR3 sequence is 15 residues long.